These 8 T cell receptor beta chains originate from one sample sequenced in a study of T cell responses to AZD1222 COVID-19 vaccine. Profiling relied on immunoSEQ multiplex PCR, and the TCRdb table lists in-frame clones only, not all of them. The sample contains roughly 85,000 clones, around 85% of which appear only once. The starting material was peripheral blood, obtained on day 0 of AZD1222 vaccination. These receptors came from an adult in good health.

The chain's CDR3 is CASTQIGTGISNEQFF. The CDR3 nucleotides read TGTGCCAGCACCCAGATTGGGACAGGGATTTCCAATGAGCAGTTCTTC. This chain joins TRBV27 and TRBJ2-1; 9 bases match TRBD1. CDR3 length: 16 amino acids. Germline values: CDR1 MNHEY, CDR2 SMNVEV (reference sequence). Trimming at V came to 7 bases and at J to 6 bases, leaving 13 bases not matched to a gene.

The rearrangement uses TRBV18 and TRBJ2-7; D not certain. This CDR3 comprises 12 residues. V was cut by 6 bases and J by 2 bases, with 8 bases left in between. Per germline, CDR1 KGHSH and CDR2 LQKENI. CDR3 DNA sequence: TGTGCCAGCTCGCTGGATCCCTACGAGCAGTACTTC. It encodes CASSLDPYEQYF.

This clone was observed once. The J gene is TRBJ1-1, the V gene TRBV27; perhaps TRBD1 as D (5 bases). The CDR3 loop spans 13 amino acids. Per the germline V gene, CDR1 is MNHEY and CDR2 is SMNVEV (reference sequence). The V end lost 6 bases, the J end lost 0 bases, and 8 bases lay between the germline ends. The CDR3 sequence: CASRTQVNTEAFF. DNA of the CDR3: TGTGCCAGCAGAACACAGGTGAACACTGAAGCTTTCTTT.

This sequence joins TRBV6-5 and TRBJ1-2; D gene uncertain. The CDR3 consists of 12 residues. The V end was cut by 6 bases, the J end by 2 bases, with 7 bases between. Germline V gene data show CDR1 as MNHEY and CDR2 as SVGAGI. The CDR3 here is CASRMRNYGYTF. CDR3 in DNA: TGTGCCAGCAGAATGCGGAACTATGGCTACACCTTC.

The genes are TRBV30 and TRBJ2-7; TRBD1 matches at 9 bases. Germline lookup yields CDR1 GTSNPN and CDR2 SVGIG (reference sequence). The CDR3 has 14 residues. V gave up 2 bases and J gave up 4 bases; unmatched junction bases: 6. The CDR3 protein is CAWSITGGGYEQYF. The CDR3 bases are TGTGCCTGGAGTATAACAGGGGGCGGGTACGAGCAGTACTTC.

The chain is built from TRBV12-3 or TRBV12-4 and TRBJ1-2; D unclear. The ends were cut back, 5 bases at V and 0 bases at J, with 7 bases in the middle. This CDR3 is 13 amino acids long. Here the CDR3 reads CASSLAANYGYTF. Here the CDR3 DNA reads TGTGCCAGCAGTCTTGCTGCTAACTATGGCTACACCTTC.

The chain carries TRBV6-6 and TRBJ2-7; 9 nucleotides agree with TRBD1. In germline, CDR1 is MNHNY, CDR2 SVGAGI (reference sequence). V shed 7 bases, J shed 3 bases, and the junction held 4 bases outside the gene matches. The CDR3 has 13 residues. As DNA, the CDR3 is TGTGCCAGCACATCGGGACAGGGCTACGAGCAGTACTTC. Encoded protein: CASTSGQGYEQYF.

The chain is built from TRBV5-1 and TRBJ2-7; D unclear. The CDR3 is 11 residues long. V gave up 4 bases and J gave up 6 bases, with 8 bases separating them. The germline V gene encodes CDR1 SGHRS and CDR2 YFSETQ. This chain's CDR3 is CASSASGEQYF. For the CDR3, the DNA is TGCGCCAGCAGCGCTTCGGGCGAGCAGTACTTC.